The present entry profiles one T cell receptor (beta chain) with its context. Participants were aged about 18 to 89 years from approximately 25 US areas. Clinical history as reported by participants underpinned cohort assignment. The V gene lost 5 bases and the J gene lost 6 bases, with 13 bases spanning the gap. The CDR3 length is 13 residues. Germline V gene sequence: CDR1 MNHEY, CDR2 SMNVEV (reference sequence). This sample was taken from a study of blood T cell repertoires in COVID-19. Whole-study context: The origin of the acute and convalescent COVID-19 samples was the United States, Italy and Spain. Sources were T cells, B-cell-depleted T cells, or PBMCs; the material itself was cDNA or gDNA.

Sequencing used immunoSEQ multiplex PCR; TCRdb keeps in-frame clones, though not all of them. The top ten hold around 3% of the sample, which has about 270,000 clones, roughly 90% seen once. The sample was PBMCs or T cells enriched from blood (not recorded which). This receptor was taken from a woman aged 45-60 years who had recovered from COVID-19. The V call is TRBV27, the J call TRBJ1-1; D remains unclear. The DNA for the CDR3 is TGTGCCAGCAGTCTGATCCGCGGGGCTGAAGCTTTCTTT. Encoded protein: CASSLIRGAEAFF.